This is a list of T cell receptor beta chains from one sample in a study of patients and donors after allogeneic stem cell transplantation. TCRdb used MiXCR to reprocess the RT-PCR reads, holding one entry per CDR3 protein. The data hold about 57,000 distinct CDR3 sequences, with roughly 13% observed a single time. The sample taken for sequencing was blood, either unsorted or a sorted T cell fraction (not recorded which). All receptors come from a human donor who was either an allogeneic HSCT recipient or a stem cell or donor lymphocyte infusion donor (not recorded which). It is not recorded whose cells these are; they may come from a transplant donor. Each CDR3 is given with its conserved first and last residue. D genes are given only for firm matches. Expanded clones get a size class; other rows say once, few or many, or leave the size out.

V,J,size,D,CDR3,DNA
TRBV6-5,TRBJ1-1,many,NA,CASSYSGGDTEAFF,TGTGCCAGCAGTTACTCCGGGGGAGACACTGAAGCTTTCTTT
TRBV20-1,TRBJ1-6,many,TRBD1,CSARVQTGPNSPLHF,TGCAGTGCTAGAGTTCAGACAGGGCCTAATTCACCCCTCCACTTT
TRBV7-9,TRBJ2-7,few,NA,CASSSRGLSYEQYF,TGTGCCAGCAGCTCCAGGGGCCTGTCCTACGAGCAGTACTTC
TRBV11-2,TRBJ1-4,many,NA,CASSLKHPGAVNEKLFF,TGTGCCAGCAGCCTGAAACACCCCGGGGCAGTAAATGAAAAACTGTTTTTT
TRBV20-1,TRBJ1-1,many,NA,CSAYPGQGNTEAFF,TGCAGTGCCTATCCCGGGCAGGGGAACACTGAAGCTTTCTTT
TRBV7-9,TRBJ2-1,many,TRBD2,CASSLVGGLDNEQFF,TGTGCCAGCAGCTTAGTAGGGGGACTAGACAATGAGCAGTTCTTC
TRBV21-1,TRBJ2-1,NA,NA,CASSKGALAGVTIPSSYNEQFF,TGTGCCAGCAGCAAAGGAGCCCTTGCGGGAGTAACAATCCCTTCCTCCTACAATGAGCAGTTCTTC
TRBV6-1,TRBJ2-1,many,TRBD2,CASSRLAGYLNEQFF,TGTGCCAGCAGCAGACTAGCGGGTTACCTCAATGAGCAGTTCTTC
TRBV29-1,TRBJ2-2,few,NA,CSVCNRANTGELFF,TGCAGCGTTTGCAACAGGGCCAACACCGGGGAGCTGTTTTTT
TRBV20-1,TRBJ2-3,few,TRBD1,CSAYATGVDTQYF,TGCAGTGCTTACGCCACAGGGGTCGATACGCAGTATTTT
TRBV3-1,TRBJ1-3,NA,NA,CASSPQGRDLSGNTIYF,TGTGCCAGCAGCCCTCAGGGCCGGGACCTCTCTGGAAACACCATATATTTT
TRBV3-1,TRBJ2-7,NA,NA,CASSHRVNEQYF,TGTGCCAGCAGCCACAGGGTCAACGAGCAGTACTTC
TRBV5-6,TRBJ2-1,NA,TRBD2,CASSYLTSRVFNEQFF,TGTGCCAGCAGCTACCTGACTAGCAGAGTTTTCAATGAGCAGTTCTTC
TRBV27,TRBJ2-1,many,NA,CASGRTAYNEQFF,TGTGCCAGCGGACGGACAGCGTACAATGAGCAGTTCTTC
TRBV25-1,TRBJ2-2,NA,TRBD2,CASSESPAGSGTTGELFF,TGTGCCAGCAGTGAATCTCCGGCAGGGAGCGGGACCACCGGGGAGCTGTTTTTT
TRBV11-2,TRBJ2-7,NA,NA,CASSLAGSAYEQYF,TGTGCCAGCAGCTTAGCAGGGTCTGCGTACGAGCAGTACTTC
TRBV5-1,TRBJ2-5,many,TRBD1,CASSLDRGQETQYF,TGCGCCAGCAGCTTGGACAGGGGGCAAGAGACCCAGTACTTC
TRBV12-3/TRBV12-4,TRBJ2-3,many,NA,CASSLIRGLTDTQYF,TGTGCCAGCAGTTTAATTCGAGGCCTCACAGATACGCAGTATTTT
TRBV5-1,TRBJ1-2,many,NA,CASSSGTPVYGYTF,TGCGCCAGCAGCTCCGGGACACCAGTCTATGGCTACACCTTC
TRBV5-1,TRBJ2-2,few,NA,CASSLIPSTGELFF,TGCGCCAGCAGCTTGATACCGTCCACCGGGGAGCTGTTTTTT
TRBV24-1,TRBJ1-2,many,NA,CATLEPITYGYTF,TGTGCCACCCTTGAGCCCATCACCTATGGCTACACCTTC
TRBV7-2,TRBJ2-1,few,NA,CASSSGFFYNEQFF,TGTGCCAGCAGCTCGGGATTTTTCTACAATGAGCAGTTCTTC
TRBV4-1,TRBJ2-5,NA,NA,CASSQGIPAVETQYF,TGCGCCAGCAGCCAAGGGATCCCAGCGGTAGAGACCCAGTACTTC
TRBV18,TRBJ2-7,NA,TRBD2,CASFQIPGTSFSEQYF,TGTGCCAGTTTCCAGATCCCCGGGACTAGCTTCTCCGAGCAGTACTTC
TRBV11-2,TRBJ2-2,NA,TRBD2,CASSLESGGIGELFF,TGTGCCAGCAGCTTAGAAAGCGGGGGTATCGGGGAGCTGTTTTTT
TRBV4-2,TRBJ2-7,NA,NA,CASSQEFLAHYEQYF,TGTGCCAGCAGCCAAGAATTCCTAGCGCACTACGAGCAGTACTTC
TRBV6-2/TRBV6-3,TRBJ1-5,many,TRBD1,CASSYINPGGNQPQHF,TGTGCCAGCAGTTACATCAACCCAGGGGGTAATCAGCCCCAGCATTTT
TRBV12-3/TRBV12-4,TRBJ2-1,NA,NA,CASRLWGSSYNEQFF,TGTGCCAGCAGACTGTGGGGTTCCTCCTACAATGAGCAGTTCTTC
TRBV18,TRBJ1-1,many,TRBD1,CASSRSGGGKNTEAFF,TGTGCCAGCTCACGTTCAGGGGGCGGTAAGAACACTGAAGCTTTCTTT
TRBV18,TRBJ2-7,many,NA,CASSPASSEQYF,TGTGCCAGCTCACCAGCCAGTTCCGAGCAGTACTTC
TRBV3-1,TRBJ2-5,many,TRBD2,CASSQIAGVNF,TGTGCCAGCAGCCAAATAGCGGGAGTCAACTTC
TRBV12-3/TRBV12-4,TRBJ2-1,NA,TRBD1,CASSPPGGVYNEQFF,TGTGCCAGCAGTCCTCCAGGGGGCGTATACAATGAGCAGTTCTTC
TRBV3-1,TRBJ2-1,many,TRBD2,CASSQISGGFYNEQFF,TGTGCCAGCAGCCAGATTAGCGGGGGGTTTTACAATGAGCAGTTCTTC